The 22 T cell receptor beta chains given below trace back to one sample, sequenced in a study of cytomegalovirus exposure and HLA in healthy donors. The PCR employed 60 Vbeta primers together with 13 Jbeta primers. TCRdb's copy holds only in-frame clones and misses some; the assay was immunoSEQ multiplex PCR. Its listing shows roughly 200,000 clones. The sample comprised PBMCs. The receptors were sampled from a girl aged 2 to 10 in good health and CMV-seropositive.

The chain employs TRBV19 and TRBJ2-3; tentatively, D is TRBD2 (6 bases). The V end was cut by 10 bases, the J end by 0 bases, with 17 bases between. The CDR3 runs 15 residues. Looked up from germline, CDR1 is LNHDA and CDR2 is SQIVND (reference sequence). CDR3 in amino acids: CATTKLAVSTDTQYF. The CDR3 nucleotides are TGTGCCACAACCAAATTAGCGGTGAGCACAGATACGCAGTATTTT.

The V gene is TRBV7-8, the J gene TRBJ2-3; D is uncertain. V lost 0 bases and J 2 bases, leaving 9 bases between the germline ends. The germline gives CDR1 SGHVS, CDR2 FQNEAQ. The CDR3 has 15 residues. The CDR3 loop is CASSLARAATDTQYF. Written as DNA, the CDR3 is TGTGCCAGCAGCTTAGCGCGTGCGGCCACAGATACGCAGTATTTT.

This chain connects TRBV7-7 to TRBJ2-2; 12 nucleotides line up with TRBD2. Germline CDR1 is SSHAT and CDR2 is FNYEAQ (reference sequence). J gave up 3 bases and V 6 bases, and 5 bases lay outside the gene matches. CDR3 length equals 16 residues. This chain's CDR3 is CASSPLAGGDTGELFF. The CDR3 nucleotides read TGTGCCAGCAGTCCACTAGCGGGAGGAGACACCGGGGAGCTGTTTTTT.

On this clone: The sample has other DNA sequences that encode this CDR3 too. The rearrangement joins TRBV5-1 to TRBJ1-5; the match to TRBD1 covers 10 bases. Trimming took 4 bases from V and 4 from J; bases not matched to a gene: 5. The CDR3 has 15 residues. CDR1 is SGHRS, CDR2 YFSETQ, per germline. The CDR3, as DNA: TGCGCCAGCAGCCTGGGACAGGGGTCGAATCAGCCCCAGCATTTT. It is translated as CASSLGQGSNQPQHF.

The chain uses TRBV5-8 and TRBJ2-7; D uncertain. This CDR3 spans 12 amino acids. Trimming left V 4 bases short and J 4 bases short, with 9 bases between. Germline V gives CDR1 SGHTS, CDR2 YDEGEE. The CDR3 coding sequence is TGTGCCAGCAGCGGCTCACCTTACGAGCAGTACTTC. Protein sequence: CASSGSPYEQYF.

The J gene is TRBJ2-7, the V gene TRBV5-4, with 7 nucleotides matching TRBD1. The CDR3 runs to 15 residues. Germline loops: CDR1 SGHNT, CDR2 YYREEE (reference sequence). V shed 2 bases, J shed 1 base, and the junction held 6 bases outside the gene matches. The CDR3: CASSFQDRKSYEQYF. The CDR3 bases are TGTGCCAGCAGCTTCCAGGACAGGAAGTCCTACGAGCAGTACTTC.

J is TRBJ2-1 and V is TRBV19, with a tentative D call TRBD1 (5 bases). CDR3 length: 13 amino acids. Germline CDR1 is LNHDA and CDR2 is SQIVND (reference sequence). V was trimmed by 9 bases and J by 0 bases, leaving 9 bases between them. The CDR3 DNA reads TGTGCCAGCCAGGGTAGCTCCTACAATGAGCAGTTCTTC. Encoded protein: CASQGSSYNEQFF.

In DNA form, the CDR3 reads TGCAGCGTTCGCCCTAAAGAGACCCAGTACTTC. Protein sequence: CSVRPKETQYF. This chain connects TRBV29-1 to TRBJ2-5, with D unresolved. The germline V gene has CDR1 SQVTM and CDR2 ANQGSEA. The CDR3 extends over 11 amino acids. The germline V and J ends were trimmed by 5 bases and 3 bases, with 7 bases remaining between them.

V usage is TRBV28 and J usage is TRBJ1-5; D is perhaps TRBD1 (6 bases). The CDR3 contains 13 residues. CDR1 is MDHEN and CDR2 is SYDVKM in the germline V gene. V shed 2 bases and J shed 11 bases, with 13 bases lying between them. The CDR3, as DNA: TGTGCCAGCAGTTTAAGGGGCCCAGGGGCCCAGCATTTT. Translating it yields CASSLRGPGAQHF.

This chain uses TRBV6-5 with TRBJ2-5; 8 bases line up with TRBD1. The junction had 6 bases not matched to a gene; V was cut back by 4 bases and J by 5 bases. The germline CDR1 and CDR2 sequences are MNHEY and SVGAGI. The CDR3 spans 14 residues. In DNA form, the CDR3 reads TGTGCCAGCAGTTCCCAGGGGGCGCGGGAGACCCAGTACTTC. Residues: CASSSQGARETQYF.

This chain links TRBV7-8 with TRBJ2-7; 7 nucleotides match TRBD1. Germline CDR1 and CDR2: SGHVS and FQNEAQ. The V segment lost 1 base and the J segment 2 bases; nucleotides outside the gene matches: 5. CDR3 size: 15 residues. CDR3 protein: CASSLGDRVPYEQYF. The CDR3 DNA reads as TGTGCCAGCAGCTTAGGTGACAGGGTACCCTACGAGCAGTACTTC.

This rearrangement joins TRBV7-2 to TRBJ2-4, with 8 bases matching TRBD1. The CDR3 consists of 19 residues. From germline, CDR1 is SGHTA and CDR2 FQGNSA. V lost 4 bases to trimming and J lost 1 base; unmatched junction nucleotides: 15. This CDR3 reads CASSSAYRTGIGAKNIQYF. In DNA, the CDR3 is TGTGCCAGCAGCTCCGCCTACAGGACAGGGATAGGGGCCAAAAACATTCAGTACTTC.

CDR3 DNA: TGTGCCAGCAGTTCCCACGAGGGCTACACCTTC. This encodes CASSSHEGYTF. The rearrangement joins TRBV28 to TRBJ1-2; the D is unclear. Trimming cost V 4 bases and J 8 bases, with 8 bases left between them. CDR1 and CDR2 from the germline V gene are MDHEN and SYDVKM. CDR3 length: 11 residues.

The genes are TRBV5-1 and TRBJ2-5, with 7 positions matching TRBD2. Trimming took 0 bases from V and 5 from J; bases not matched to a gene: 7. This CDR3 contains 15 residues. From germline, CDR1 is SGHRS and CDR2 YFSETQ. The CDR3 is CASSLDGRELETQYF. The CDR3, as DNA: TGCGCCAGCAGCTTGGACGGGCGGGAGCTGGAGACCCAGTACTTC.

V gene TRBV6-5 combines with J gene TRBJ1-1; D perhaps matches TRBD1 (5 bases). The CDR3 has 15 residues. Germline V CDR1 and CDR2: MNHEY, SVGAGI. V was trimmed by 5 bases and J by 6 bases, leaving 19 bases between them. Here the CDR3 DNA reads TGTGCCAGCAGTGCGGCAGGGAGGGGCAACCCTGAAGCTTTCTTT. Protein product: CASSAAGRGNPEAFF.

The gene calls are TRBV7-8 and TRBJ2-1; TRBD2 matches at 13 bases. Germline V CDR1 and CDR2: SGHVS, FQNEAQ. The CDR3 contains 18 residues. V trimming: 3 bases; J trimming: 1 base; junction bases outside the gene matches: 6. The CDR3: CASSFGLAGVPSYNEQFF. CDR3 bases: TGTGCCAGCAGCTTTGGACTAGCGGGAGTGCCATCCTACAATGAGCAGTTCTTC. The entire variable domain, with the rest obtained from reference TRBV7-8 and TRBJ2-1, is as follows: GAGVSQSPRYKVAKRGQDVALRCDPISGHVSLFWYQQALGQGPEFLTYFQNEAQLDKSGLPSDRFFAERPEGSVSTLKIQRTQQEDSAVYLCASSFGLAGVPSYNEQFFGPGTRLTVL.

The gene calls are TRBV28 and TRBJ2-7, with a tentative D call TRBD1 (5 bases). Germline-derived CDR1 and CDR2 are MDHEN and SYDVKM. V gave up 5 bases and J gave up 4 bases, with 21 bases separating them. The CDR3 extends over 16 amino acids. The CDR3 region is CASSRSPDSSRYEQYF. Here the CDR3 DNA reads TGTGCCAGCAGTCGCTCCCCTGACAGCTCCAGGTACGAGCAGTACTTC. Variable domain in full (rest from reference TRBV28 and TRBJ2-7): DVKVTQSSRYLVKRTGEKVFLECVQDMDHENMFWYRQDPGLGLRLIYFSYDVKMKEKGDIPEGYSVSREKKERFSLILESASTNQTSMYLCASSRSPDSSRYEQYFGPGTRLTVT.

V usage is TRBV18 and J usage is TRBJ1-4; D is ambiguous. Germline V gives CDR1 KGHSH, CDR2 LQKENI. V was clipped by 3 bases and J by 4 bases, with 18 bases between them. The CDR3 covers 17 residues. The chain's CDR3 is CASSPSIASQFNEKLFF. The CDR3 bases are TGTGCCAGCTCACCTTCCATCGCGTCACAGTTTAATGAAAAACTGTTTTTT. Filled out from reference TRBV18 and TRBJ1-4, the complete variable domain reads NAGVMQNPRHLVRRRGQEARLRCSPMKGHSHVYWYRQLPEEGLKFMVYLQKENIIDESGMPKERFSAEFPKEGPSILRIQQVVRGDSAAYFCASSPSIASQFNEKLFFGSGTQLSVL.

The chain employs TRBV6-1 and TRBJ2-7, with D perhaps TRBD1 (6 bases). Deletions cut 3 bases from V and 0 bases from J, with 9 bases between. Germline values: CDR1 MNHNS, CDR2 SASEGT. The CDR3 length is 14 residues. In nucleotides, the CDR3 is TGTGCCAGCAGTGAGACAGGCTTCTCCTACGAGCAGTACTTC. This gives the protein CASSETGFSYEQYF.

This sequence joins TRBV10-1 and TRBJ2-7, with 7 positions matching TRBD2. The CDR3 extends over 14 amino acids. Germline lookup yields CDR1 WNHNN and CDR2 SYGVQD (reference sequence). V was clipped by 6 bases and J by 4 bases; unmatched bases: 9. CDR3 sequence reads: CASRSGWEGYEQYF. In DNA, the CDR3 is TGCGCCAGCAGATCCGGGTGGGAGGGTTACGAGCAGTACTTC.

The chain combines TRBV7-8 with TRBJ1-3; 7 bases are shared with TRBD1. CDR1 is SGHVS and CDR2 is FQNEAQ in the germline V gene. The CDR3 covers 15 residues. Trimming removed 5 bases from V and 3 bases from J; junction bases left unmatched: 7. CDR3 bases: TGTGCCAGCAGCAGGAGACAGGGCGGTGGAAACACCATATATTTT. Encoded protein: CASSRRQGGGNTIYF.

The rearrangement links TRBV28 to TRBJ2-7, with 10 nucleotides matching TRBD2. Germline V gene sequence: CDR1 MDHEN, CDR2 SYDVKM. The CDR3 contains 14 residues. V was clipped by 7 bases and J by 5 bases; unmatched bases: 8. CDR3 loop: CASTPAGGPDEQYF. The DNA for the CDR3 is TGTGCCAGCACCCCAGCGGGAGGGCCGGACGAGCAGTACTTC.